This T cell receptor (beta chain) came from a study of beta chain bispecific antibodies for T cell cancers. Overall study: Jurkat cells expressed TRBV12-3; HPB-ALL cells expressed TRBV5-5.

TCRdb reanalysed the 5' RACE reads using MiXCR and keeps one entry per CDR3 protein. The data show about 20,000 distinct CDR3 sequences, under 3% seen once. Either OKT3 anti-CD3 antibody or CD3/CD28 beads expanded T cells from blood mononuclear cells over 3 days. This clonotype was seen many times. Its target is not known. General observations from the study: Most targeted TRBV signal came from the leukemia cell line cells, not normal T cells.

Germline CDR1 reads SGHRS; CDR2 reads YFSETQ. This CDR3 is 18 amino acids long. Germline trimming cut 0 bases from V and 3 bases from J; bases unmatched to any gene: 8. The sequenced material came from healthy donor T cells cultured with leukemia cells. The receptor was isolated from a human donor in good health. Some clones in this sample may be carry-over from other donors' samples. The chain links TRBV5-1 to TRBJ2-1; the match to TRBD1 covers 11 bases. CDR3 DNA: TGCGCCAGCAGCTTGGATATAGTCGGGACAGGGGGCTACAATGAGCAGTTCTTC. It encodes CASSLDIVGTGGYNEQFF.